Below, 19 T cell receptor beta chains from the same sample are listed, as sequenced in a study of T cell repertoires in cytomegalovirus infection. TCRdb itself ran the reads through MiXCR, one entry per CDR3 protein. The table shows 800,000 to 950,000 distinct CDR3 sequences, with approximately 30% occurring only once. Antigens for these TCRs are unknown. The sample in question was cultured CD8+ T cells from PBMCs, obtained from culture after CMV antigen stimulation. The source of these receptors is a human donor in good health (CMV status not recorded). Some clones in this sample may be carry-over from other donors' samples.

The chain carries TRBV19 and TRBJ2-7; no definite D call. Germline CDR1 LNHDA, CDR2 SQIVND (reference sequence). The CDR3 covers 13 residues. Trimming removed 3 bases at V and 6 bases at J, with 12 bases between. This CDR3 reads CASSMKSGGEQYF. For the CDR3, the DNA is TGTGCCAGTAGTATGAAGTCAGGTGGCGAGCAGTACTTC.

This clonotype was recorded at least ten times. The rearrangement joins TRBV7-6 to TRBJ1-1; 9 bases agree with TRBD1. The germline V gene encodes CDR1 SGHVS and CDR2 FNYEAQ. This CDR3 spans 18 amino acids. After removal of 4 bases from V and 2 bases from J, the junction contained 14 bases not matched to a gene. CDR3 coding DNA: TGTGCCAGCAGCTCACTCAACAGGGGACAGGGACCCAACACTGAAGCTTTCTTT. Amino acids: CASSSLNRGQGPNTEAFF.

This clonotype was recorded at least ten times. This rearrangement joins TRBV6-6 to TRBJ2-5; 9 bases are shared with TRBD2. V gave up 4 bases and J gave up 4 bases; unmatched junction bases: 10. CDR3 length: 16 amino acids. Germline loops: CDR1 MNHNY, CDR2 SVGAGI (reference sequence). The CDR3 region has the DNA TGTGCCAGCAGTTCAATCGAAGCGGGGGGTGGAGAGACCCAGTACTTC. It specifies CASSSIEAGGGETQYF.

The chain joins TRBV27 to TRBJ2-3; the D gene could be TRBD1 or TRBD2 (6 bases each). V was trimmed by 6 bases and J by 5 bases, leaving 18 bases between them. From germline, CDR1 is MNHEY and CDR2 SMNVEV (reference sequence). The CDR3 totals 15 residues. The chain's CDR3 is CASRPLRGAGDTQYF. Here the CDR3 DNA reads TGTGCCAGCAGGCCCTTGAGGGGGGCAGGAGATACGCAGTATTTT.

CDR3 DNA sequence: TGTGCCACCAGCAGACTTAGCGCGGAGACAGGCTACACCTTC. This gives the protein CATSRLSAETGYTF. The V and J genes are TRBV15 and TRBJ1-2; D not certain. The V gene's germline CDR1 is LNHNV and CDR2 YYDKDF (reference sequence). The V and J ends lost 2 bases and 8 bases respectively, with 15 bases between them. CDR3 length: 14 amino acids.

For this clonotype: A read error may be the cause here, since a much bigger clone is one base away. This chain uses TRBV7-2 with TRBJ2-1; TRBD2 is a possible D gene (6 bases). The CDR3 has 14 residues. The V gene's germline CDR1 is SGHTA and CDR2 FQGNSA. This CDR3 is CAGSLGGSNNEQFF. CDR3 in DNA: TGTGCCGGCAGCTTAGGAGGGTCCAACAATGAGCAGTTCTTC.

CDR3 in amino acids: CASIRTGANEKLFF. CDR3 DNA sequence: TGTGCCAGCATCCGGACTGGGGCTAATGAAAAACTGTTTTTT. The V call is TRBV7-9, the J call TRBJ1-4; D gene ambiguous. Germline CDR1 reads SEHNR; CDR2 reads FQNEAQ (reference sequence). The length of the CDR3 is 14 residues. With 7 bases removed from V and 3 bases from J, the gap between germline ends came to 12 bases.

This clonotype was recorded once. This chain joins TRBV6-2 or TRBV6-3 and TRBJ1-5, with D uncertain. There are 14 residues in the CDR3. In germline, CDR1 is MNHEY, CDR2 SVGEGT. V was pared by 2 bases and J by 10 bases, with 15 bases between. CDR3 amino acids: CASSYGQERVPQHF. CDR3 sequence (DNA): TGTGCCAGCAGTTACGGGCAGGAAAGGGTACCCCAGCATTTT.

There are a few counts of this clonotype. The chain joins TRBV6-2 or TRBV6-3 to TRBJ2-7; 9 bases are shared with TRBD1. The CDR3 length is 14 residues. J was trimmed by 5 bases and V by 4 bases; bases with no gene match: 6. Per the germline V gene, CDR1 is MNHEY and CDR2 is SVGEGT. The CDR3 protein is CASSWGQGPNEQYV. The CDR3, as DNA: TGTGCCAGCAGTTGGGGACAGGGCCCCAACGAGCAGTACGTC.

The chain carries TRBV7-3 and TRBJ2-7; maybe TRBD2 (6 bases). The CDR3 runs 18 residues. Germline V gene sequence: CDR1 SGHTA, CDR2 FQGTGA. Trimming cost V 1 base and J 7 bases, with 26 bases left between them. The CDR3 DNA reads TGTGCCAGCAGCTTAATTTCCAAAAGTTCGGGACTGGTCTTGGAGCAGTACGTC. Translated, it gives CASSLISKSSGLVLEQYV.

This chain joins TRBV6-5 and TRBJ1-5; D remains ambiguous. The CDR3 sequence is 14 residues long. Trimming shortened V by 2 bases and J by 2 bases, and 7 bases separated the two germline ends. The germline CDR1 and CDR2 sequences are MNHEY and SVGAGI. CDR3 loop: CASSYDPGNQPQHF. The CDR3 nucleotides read TGTGCCAGCAGTTACGACCCGGGCAATCAGCCCCAGCATTTT.

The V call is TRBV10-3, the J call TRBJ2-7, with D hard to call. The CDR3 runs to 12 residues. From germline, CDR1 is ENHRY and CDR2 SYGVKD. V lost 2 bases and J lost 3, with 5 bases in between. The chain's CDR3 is CAISETNYEQYF. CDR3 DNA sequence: TGTGCCATCAGTGAGACGAACTACGAGCAGTACTTC.

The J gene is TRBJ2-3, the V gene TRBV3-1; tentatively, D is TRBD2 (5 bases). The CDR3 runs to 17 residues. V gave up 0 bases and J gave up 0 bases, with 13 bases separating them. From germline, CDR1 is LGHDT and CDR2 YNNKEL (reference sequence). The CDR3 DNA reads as TGTGCCAGCAGCCAAGATTTTTCCGGACTGAGCACAGATACGCAGTATTTT. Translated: CASSQDFSGLSTDTQYF.

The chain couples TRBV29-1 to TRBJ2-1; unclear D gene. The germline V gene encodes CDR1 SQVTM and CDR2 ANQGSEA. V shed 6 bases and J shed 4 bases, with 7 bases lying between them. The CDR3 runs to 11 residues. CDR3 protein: CSVDQYNEQFF. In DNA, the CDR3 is TGCAGCGTCGACCAATACAATGAGCAGTTCTTC.

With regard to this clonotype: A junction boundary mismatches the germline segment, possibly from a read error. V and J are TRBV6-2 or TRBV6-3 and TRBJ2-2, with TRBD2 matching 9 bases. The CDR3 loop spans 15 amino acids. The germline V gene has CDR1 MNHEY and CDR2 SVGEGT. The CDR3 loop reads CASTLQRGVNGQLFF. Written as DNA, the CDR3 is TGTGCCAGCACTTTACAGCGGGGGGTAAACGGGCAGCTGTTTTTT.

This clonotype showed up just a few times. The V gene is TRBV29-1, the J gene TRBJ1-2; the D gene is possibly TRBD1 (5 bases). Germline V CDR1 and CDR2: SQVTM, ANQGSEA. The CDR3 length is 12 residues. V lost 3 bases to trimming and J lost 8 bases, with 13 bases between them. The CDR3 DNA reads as TGCAGCGTTGACACGCGTCAGGGAGGCTACACCTTC. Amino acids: CSVDTRQGGYTF.

The CDR3 nucleotides read TGTGCCGCCGGGCAGGGGGCTTACACAGATACGCAGTATTTT. This sequence encodes CAAGQGAYTDTQYF. The chain uses TRBV12-3 or TRBV12-4 and TRBJ2-3, with 8 nucleotides matching TRBD1. The CDR3 runs 14 residues. V dropped 11 bases and J dropped 2; count of bases not matched to a gene: 9.

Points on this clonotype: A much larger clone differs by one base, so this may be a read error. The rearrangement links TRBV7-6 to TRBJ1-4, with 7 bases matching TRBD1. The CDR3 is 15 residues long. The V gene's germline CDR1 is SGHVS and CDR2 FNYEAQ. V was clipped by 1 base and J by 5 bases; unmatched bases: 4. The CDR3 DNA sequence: TGTGCCAGCAGCTTAGAGGGACAGACAAATGAAAAACTGTTTTTT. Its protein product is CASSLEGQTNEKLFF.

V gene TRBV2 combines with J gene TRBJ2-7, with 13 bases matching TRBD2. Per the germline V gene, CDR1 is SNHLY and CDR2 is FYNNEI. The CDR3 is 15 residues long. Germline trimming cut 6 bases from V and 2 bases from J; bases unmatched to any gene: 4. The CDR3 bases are TGTGCCAGCAGAGGGACTAGCGGGGCCCCCTACGAGCAGTACTTC. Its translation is CASRGTSGAPYEQYF. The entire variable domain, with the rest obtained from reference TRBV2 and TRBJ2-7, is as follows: EPEVTQTPSHQVTQMGQEVILRCVPISNHLYFYWYRQILGQKVEFLVSFYNNEISEKSEIFDDQFSVERPDGSNFTLKIRSTKLEDSAMYFCASRGTSGAPYEQYFGPGTRLTVT.